The rows below give T cell receptor beta chains drawn from one sample of a study of blood T cell repertoires in COVID-19. Profiled with immunoSEQ multiplex PCR; TCRdb holds only in-frame clones, not every one. The sample records roughly 50,000 clones, approximately 84% being singletons. Sequenced material: peripheral blood. All receptors come from a woman older than 75 with COVID-19, enrolled during active disease. CDR3s include the opening cysteine and the closing phenylalanine or tryptophan. The D gene is left open where the match is weak. A row's size may be missing; if present it is once, few, many or a size class.

d_gene | abundance | j_gene | v_gene | CDR3aa | CDR3nt
. | . | TRBJ2-5 | TRBV4-1 | CASSQELGRTQYF | TGCGCCAGCAGCCAAGAATTGGGGCGGACCCAGTACTTC
. | . | TRBJ1-1 | TRBV7-8 | CASSLRSQQGTEAFF | TGTGCCAGCAGCTTAAGGAGCCAGCAGGGGACTGAAGCTTTCTTT
. | . | TRBJ2-5 | TRBV7-9 | CASSSDRRETQYF | TGTGCCAGCAGCTCTGACAGGCGAGAGACCCAGTACTTC
. | . | TRBJ1-2 | TRBV6-5 | CASARGTYGYTF | TGTGCCAGCGCTAGGGGGACCTATGGCTACACCTTC
. | . | TRBJ1-2 | TRBV7-8 | CASTIGRGASTNYGYTF | TGTGCCAGCACCATAGGCCGCGGGGCCTCGACTAACTATGGCTACACCTTC
. | . | TRBJ1-1 | TRBV12-5 | CASGLVGRAFF | TGTGCTAGTGGTTTGGTCGGTCGGGCTTTCTTT
. | . | TRBJ1-4 | TRBV29-1 | CSVAPHSNKNEKLFF | TGCAGCGTCGCCCCCCACAGCAACAAAAATGAAAAACTGTTTTTT
TRBD1 | . | TRBJ1-2 | TRBV5-6 | CASSGRGQGRHGYTF | TGTGCCAGCAGCGGCAGAGGACAGGGAAGACATGGCTACACCTTC
. | . | TRBJ2-5 | TRBV28 | CASRSRGETQYF | TGTGCCAGCAGATCTCGAGGAGAGACCCAGTACTTC
TRBD1 | . | TRBJ2-3 | TRBV18 | CASSAGTGTDTQYF | TGTGCCAGCTCAGCCGGGACAGGCACAGATACGCAGTATTTT
. | . | TRBJ1-1 | TRBV5-1 | CASSIGQNTEAFF | TGCGCCAGCAGCATCGGACAGAACACTGAAGCTTTCTTT
. | . | TRBJ1-2 | TRBV19 | CASSFPDSSPPYGYTF | TGTGCCAGTAGTTTCCCGGACAGTTCCCCCCCCTATGGCTACACCTTC
. | . | TRBJ1-2 | TRBV5-1 | CASSLFAQASYGYTF | TGCGCCAGCAGCCTGTTTGCTCAGGCATCTTATGGCTACACCTTC
. | . | TRBJ1-5 | TRBV7-2 | CASSRTGAGGQPQHF | TGTGCCAGCAGCCGGACCGGAGCTGGGGGCCAGCCCCAGCATTTT
TRBD1 | . | TRBJ1-1 | TRBV10-3 | CAISKGAYNTEAFF | TGTGCCATCAGCAAGGGGGCCTATAACACTGAAGCTTTCTTT
. | . | TRBJ1-3 | TRBV2 | CASKVQPALFIYF | TGTGCCAGCAAGGTACAGCCGGCCTTGTTCATATATTTT
TRBD1 | . | TRBJ1-2 | TRBV4-1 | CASSLVLKDRNYGYTF | TGCGCCAGCAGCCTTGTCCTTAAGGACAGGAACTATGGCTACACCTTC
. | . | TRBJ2-4 | TRBV29-1 | CSVGIGDLAKNIQYF | TGCAGCGTTGGGATTGGGGACTTAGCCAAAAACATTCAGTACTTC
. | . | TRBJ1-5 | TRBV20-1 | CSASSGNQPQHF | TGCAGTGCTAGTTCGGGAAATCAGCCCCAGCATTTT
. | . | TRBJ2-3 | TRBV7-2 | CASSLGGVSRTDTQYF | TGTGCCAGCAGCTTGGGGGGAGTCTCTCGCACAGATACGCAGTATTTT
TRBD1 | . | TRBJ1-2 | TRBV6-6 | CASRAGTGPYGYTF | TGTGCCAGCAGAGCCGGGACAGGGCCCTATGGCTACACCTTC
. | . | TRBJ2-7 | TRBV19 | CASSINRVDEQYF | TGTGCCAGTAGTATCAACAGGGTCGACGAGCAGTACTTC
. | . | TRBJ2-1 | TRBV7-9 | CASSLVNEQFF | TGTGCCAGCAGCTTAGTAAATGAGCAGTTCTTC
. | few | TRBJ1-2 | TRBV2 | CASSELGGRIYGYTF | TGTGCCAGCAGTGAGCTGGGAGGACGGATATATGGCTACACCTTC
TRBD1 | few | TRBJ1-3 | TRBV5-1 | CASSWETGQGNSGNTIYF | TGCGCCAGCAGCTGGGAAACCGGACAGGGAAACTCTGGAAACACCATATATTTT
. | . | TRBJ1-1 | TRBV27 | CASRTWGGNTEAFF | TGTGCCAGCAGGACCTGGGGGGGGAACACTGAAGCTTTCTTT
. | . | TRBJ2-5 | TRBV2 | CASSEGWGVEETQYF | TGTGCCAGCAGTGAAGGGTGGGGGGTTGAAGAGACCCAGTACTTC
TRBD1 | . | TRBJ1-1 | TRBV27 | CASSPPYRGNTEAFF | TGTGCCAGCAGTCCCCCCTACAGGGGGAACACTGAAGCTTTCTTT
TRBD2 | once | TRBJ2-1 | TRBV5-4 | CASRRGLAGGYNEQFF | TGTGCCAGCAGGAGGGGACTAGCGGGGGGCTACAATGAGCAGTTCTTC
TRBD1 | . | TRBJ2-1 | TRBV19 | CASSALTGGSYNEQFF | TGTGCCAGTAGTGCCCTGACAGGGGGCTCTTACAATGAGCAGTTCTTC
TRBD2 | . | TRBJ2-5 | TRBV7-9 | CASSLGTSRETQYF | TGTGCCAGCAGCCTAGGGACTAGCCGGGAGACCCAGTACTTC
. | . | TRBJ2-7 | TRBV28 | CASSFPFYEQYF | TGTGCCAGCAGTTTCCCCTTCTACGAGCAGTACTTC
. | . | TRBJ2-1 | TRBV9 | CASSVEVRGNEQFF | TGTGCCAGCAGCGTAGAGGTAAGGGGGAATGAGCAGTTCTTC
TRBD2 | . | TRBJ2-3 | TRBV5-1 | CASSPGGERRRPDTQYF | TGCGCCAGCAGCCCGGGGGGTGAGCGCCGGAGGCCAGATACGCAGTATTTT
TRBD2 | . | TRBJ2-7 | TRBV3-1/TRBV3-2 | CASSHLSGTDTYEQYF | TGTGCCAGCAGCCACCTTAGCGGGACCGACACCTACGAGCAGTACTTC
. | . | TRBJ1-2 | TRBV15 | CATSRNRGGIYGYTF | TGTGCCACCAGCAGAAACCGCGGGGGGATCTATGGCTACACCTTC
TRBD1 | . | TRBJ1-5 | TRBV7-2 | CASSTTGNSNQPQHF | TGTGCCAGCAGCACGACAGGGAATAGCAATCAGCCCCAGCATTTT
TRBD1 | . | TRBJ1-4 | TRBV5-4 | CASSPGTGATNEKLFF | TGTGCCAGCAGCCCAGGGACAGGGGCAACTAATGAAAAACTGTTTTTT
TRBD2 | . | TRBJ2-7 | TRBV28 | CASVRGGPAYEQYF | TGTGCCAGCGTGAGGGGAGGGCCCGCCTACGAGCAGTACTTC
. | . | TRBJ1-2 | TRBV5-1 | CASSHTGGNNYGYTF | TGCGCCAGCAGCCATACTGGGGGGAATAACTATGGCTACACCTTC
. | . | TRBJ1-1 | TRBV5-4 | CASSEVFSNTEAFF | TGTGCCAGCAGCGAGGTCTTCTCGAACACTGAAGCTTTCTTT
. | medium-sized | TRBJ1-3 | TRBV3-1/TRBV3-2 | CASSPRSSGNTIYF | TGTGCCAGCAGCCCTCGGAGCTCTGGAAACACCATATATTTT
. | . | TRBJ2-5 | TRBV5-1 | CASSLDRVETQYF | TGCGCCAGCAGCTTGGACAGGGTCGAGACCCAGTACTTC
TRBD1 | . | TRBJ1-2 | TRBV7-2 | CASSLAISGQGRGYTF | TGTGCCAGCAGCTTAGCAATATCGGGACAGGGTAGAGGCTACACCTTC
TRBD1 | . | TRBJ2-2 | TRBV5-4 | CASSLAGARGLSGELFF | TGTGCCAGCAGCTTGGCGGGGGCCAGGGGGCTTTCGGGGGAGCTGTTTTTT
TRBD1 | . | TRBJ1-5 | TRBV3-1/TRBV3-2 | CASSQGTGGQPQHF | TGTGCCAGCAGCCAAGGGACAGGTGGTCAGCCCCAGCATTTT
TRBD2 | . | TRBJ2-1 | TRBV19 | CASSIMAGVRFNEQFF | TGTGCCAGTAGTATTATGGCGGGGGTCCGTTTCAATGAGCAGTTCTTC
TRBD1 | . | TRBJ1-1 | TRBV6-5 | CASTKTGDLTFF | TGTGCCAGCACCAAAACAGGGGATCTAACTTTCTTT
TRBD1 | . | TRBJ1-3 | TRBV6-5 | CASSYRGPSGNTIYF | TGTGCCAGCAGTTACAGGGGGCCCTCTGGAAACACCATATATTTT
TRBD1 | . | TRBJ1-2 | TRBV5-1 | CASSWGQGATNYGYTF | TGCGCCAGCAGCTGGGGGCAGGGGGCTACTAACTATGGCTACACCTTC
TRBD1 | . | TRBJ2-1 | TRBV6-1 | CASSEALRGLFDEQFF | TGTGCCAGCAGTGAAGCTCTCAGGGGGCTATTCGATGAGCAGTTCTTC
TRBD2 | . | TRBJ2-3 | TRBV14 | CASSQNLGLAGVTDTQYF | TGTGCCAGCAGCCAAAACCTGGGACTAGCGGGAGTTACAGATACGCAGTATTTT
. | . | TRBJ1-2 | TRBV27 | CASSHQQRRNYGYTF | TGTGCCAGCAGTCACCAACAGAGAAGAAACTATGGCTACACCTTC